The clone carrying this T cell receptor (beta chain) counts as medium-sized (0.01 to 0.1%). The target antigen is unknown. This sample was taken from a study of T cell responses to AZD1222 COVID-19 vaccine. Study-level findings and limits: Following two doses of AZD1222, Spike-specific TCR breadth and depth rose. Spike-wide vaccine-associated CD4 TCRs dominated at 160-218 and 743-854. Clonal diversity may have been underestimated in mostly white British donors. It was only a handful of AZD1222 recipients who were seropositive at baseline.

Some clones are missing from TCRdb's copy, which holds only in-frame ones; the method was immunoSEQ multiplex PCR. The repertoire holds fewer than 110,000 clones, with around 90% as singletons. CDR1 LGHNA and CDR2 YNFKEQ come from the germline V gene. The CDR3 is made up of 15 amino acids. V was clipped by 0 bases and J by 3 bases, with 10 bases between them. The receptor was derived from an adult in good health. The V gene is TRBV4-2, the J gene TRBJ2-3; D not certain. This specimen was peripheral blood, taken on day 0 of AZD1222 vaccination. CDR3 protein: CASSQEQRGTDTQYF. The CDR3 bases are TGTGCCAGCAGCCAAGAGCAGCGAGGAACAGATACGCAGTATTTT.